Below are 21 T cell receptor beta chains sequenced from a single sample in a study of T cells in Graves' hyperthyroidism and ophthalmopathy. Amplification targeted TCR beta CDR3 regions from RNA transcripts. During a first-round RT-PCR of the TCR CDR3, the HTBI primer set was used. TCRdb fed the multiplex PCR reads into MiXCR, producing one record per CDR3 protein. The sample has some 440,000 distinct CDR3 sequences; 15% to 17% are singletons. Source material: blood. These receptors were collected from a woman under 30 with Graves' hyperthyroidism.

This clonotype was counted ten times or more. This chain uses TRBV6-1 with TRBJ2-7; 9 nucleotides agree with TRBD1. J lost 4 bases, V lost 5 bases, and 12 bases had no gene match. The CDR3 runs 16 residues. Germline-derived CDR1 and CDR2 are MNHNS and SASEGT. The CDR3 region is CASSFAPGQGLYEQYF. The CDR3 DNA sequence: TGTGCCAGCAGTTTTGCACCGGGACAGGGTTTGTACGAGCAGTACTTC.

This clonotype was recorded many times. V is TRBV27 and J is TRBJ1-1; 7 bases line up with TRBD1. The germline V gene has CDR1 MNHEY and CDR2 SMNVEV (reference sequence). This CDR3 spans 15 amino acids. Losses at the gene ends were 5 bases for V and 0 bases for J; bases not matched to a gene: 6. CDR3 sequence reads: CASSTYRGLNTEAFF. In DNA form, the CDR3 reads TGTGCCAGCAGTACGTACAGGGGCTTGAACACTGAAGCTTTCTTT.

This chain uses TRBV6-2 or TRBV6-3 with TRBJ2-3, with D unresolved. CDR3 length: 15 residues. V was pared by 5 bases and J by 0 bases, with 12 bases between. Germline lookup yields CDR1 MNHEY and CDR2 SVGEGT. CDR3 loop: CASSRQQTSTDTQYF. For the CDR3, the DNA is TGTGCCAGCAGTCGACAACAGACTAGCACAGATACGCAGTATTTT.

Turning to this clonotype: This sequence may be a read error, since a much larger clone differs from it by one base. The chain links TRBV27 to TRBJ2-7; 9 bases are shared with TRBD2. The CDR3 totals 12 residues. Looked up from germline, CDR1 is MNHEY and CDR2 is SMNVEV (reference sequence). The CDR3 here is CVSGGRSYEQYF. CDR3 bases: TGTGTCAGCGGGGGGAGGTCCTACGAGCAGTACTTC.

V gene TRBV12-3 or TRBV12-4 combines with J gene TRBJ2-6, with 12 bases fitting TRBD2. The CDR3 totals 22 residues. Germline trimming cut 6 bases from V and 0 bases from J; bases unmatched to any gene: 18. The CDR3 spells CASRPQGGGLAGTSSGANVLTF. CDR3 nucleotide sequence: TGTGCCAGCAGGCCCCAGGGAGGAGGACTAGCGGGGACATCCTCTGGGGCCAACGTCCTGACTTTC.

There are many counts of this clonotype. The chain combines TRBV6-2 or TRBV6-3 with TRBJ2-5; D might be TRBD1 (6 bases). Trimming cost V 0 bases and J 3 bases, with 17 bases left between them. Germline lookup yields CDR1 MNHEY and CDR2 SVGEGT. The CDR3 has 17 amino acids. CDR3 nucleotides: TGTGCCAGCAGTTACTCACAGGGCCAACCCCAAAAAGAGACCCAGTACTTC. Translating it yields CASSYSQGQPQKETQYF.

The sample holds a few counts of this clonotype. The chain links TRBV7-3 to TRBJ1-4, with D perhaps matching TRBD1 (5 bases). The V gene lost 11 bases and the J gene lost 7 bases, with 17 bases spanning the gap. Germline values: CDR1 SGHTA, CDR2 FQGTGA. This CDR3 is built from 13 residues. CDR3 sequence (DNA): TGTGCCGTGGTTGAAGGGGTATGTGAAAAACTGTTTTTT. Its protein product is CAVVEGVCEKLFF. Filled out from reference TRBV7-3 and TRBJ1-4, the complete variable domain reads GAGVSQTPSNKVTEKGKYVELRCDPISGHTALYWYRQSLGQGPEFLIYFQGTGAADDSGLPNDRFFAVRPEGSVSTLKIQRTERGDSAVYLCAVVEGVCEKLFFGSGTQLSVL.

Details on this clonotype: This may stem from a read error, because a much larger clone lies one nucleotide away. The chain couples TRBV6-2 or TRBV6-3 to TRBJ1-2; the match to TRBD1 covers 7 bases. V lost 6 bases to trimming and J lost 4 bases; unmatched junction nucleotides: 11. CDR1 is MNHEY and CDR2 is SVGEGT in the germline V gene. This CDR3 contains 15 residues. The chain's CDR3 is CASRYPNRGGYGYTF. The CDR3 bases are TGTGCCAGCAGATACCCAAACAGGGGCGGCTATGGCTACACCTTC.

There are many counts of this clonotype. The CDR3 DNA reads TGTGCCAGCAGCTCCCGGGGAGGAGAGAATGAAAAACTGTTTTTT. As protein: CASSSRGGENEKLFF. The gene calls are TRBV11-2 and TRBJ1-4; no clear D gene. The germline V and J ends were trimmed by 4 bases and 5 bases, with 14 bases remaining between them. The CDR3 spans 15 residues. Germline lookup yields CDR1 SGHAT and CDR2 FQNNGV.

A remark on this clonotype: A read error may be the cause here, since a much bigger clone is one base away. This sequence joins TRBV20-1 and TRBJ2-1; TRBD2 agrees at 10 bases. CDR1 and CDR2 from the germline V gene are DFQATT and SNEGSKA (reference sequence). The junction had 13 bases not matched to a gene; V was cut back by 0 bases and J by 8 bases. The length of the CDR3 is 17 residues. This CDR3 is CSARDRSGRAVLDEQFF. In nucleotides, the CDR3 is TGCAGTGCTAGAGATCGGAGCGGGAGGGCCGTTTTGGATGAGCAGTTCTTC.

In this sample, this clonotype turned up many times. The V and J genes are TRBV6-5 and TRBJ1-1, with TRBD1 identical over 8 bases. In germline, CDR1 is MNHEY, CDR2 SVGAGI. There are 14 residues in the CDR3. V was pared by 5 bases and J by 6 bases, with 8 bases of the junction left unmatched. This CDR3 is CASSHRDRQPEAFF. The DNA of the CDR3 is TGTGCCAGCAGTCACCGGGACAGGCAACCTGAAGCTTTCTTT.

CDR3 sequence reads: CASSLGPQGNSPLHF. The CDR3 coding sequence is TGTGCCAGCAGCCTAGGACCCCAGGGTAATTCACCCCTCCACTTT. This chain uses TRBV7-8 with TRBJ1-6; D is possibly TRBD1 (5 bases). V lost 5 bases, J lost 6 bases, and 14 bases lay in between. The CDR3 is 15 residues long. The V gene's germline CDR1 is SGHVS and CDR2 FQNEAQ. Complete variable domain (other parts from reference TRBV7-8 and TRBJ1-6): GAGVSQSPRYKVAKRGQDVALRCDPISGHVSLFWYQQALGQGPEFLTYFQNEAQLDKSGLPSDRFFAERPEGSVSTLKIQRTQQEDSAVYLCASSLGPQGNSPLHFGNGTRLTVT.

Details on this clonotype: This CDR3 is missing its conserved last phenylalanine or tryptophan, likely due to a read error. The chain uses TRBV6-2 or TRBV6-3 and TRBJ2-3; TRBD1 or TRBD2 may be the D gene (5 bases each). Trimming removed 6 bases from V and 1 base from J, with 26 bases in between. Germline V gene lookup returns CDR1 MNHEY and CDR2 SVGEGT. CDR3 length: 19 amino acids. The chain's CDR3 is CASSLSVSLLVGRTDTQYC. The CDR3 nucleotides are TGTGCCAGCAGCCTCTCCGTTTCGCTACTAGTGGGGCGCACAGATACGCAGTATTGT.

This clonotype was detected many times. The chain uses TRBV6-5 and TRBJ2-3; either TRBD1 or TRBD2 may supply D (6 bases each). The V and J ends lost 2 bases and 0 bases respectively, with 15 bases between them. The CDR3 totals 17 residues. Per germline, CDR1 MNHEY and CDR2 SVGAGI. In DNA form, the CDR3 reads TGTGCCAGCAGTTACGACCAGAGGGGGGCGAGCACAGATACGCAGTATTTT. It encodes CASSYDQRGASTDTQYF.

The sample holds many counts of this clonotype. The J gene is TRBJ2-1, the V gene TRBV7-2; a possible D gene is TRBD1 (6 bases). This CDR3 is built from 14 residues. Trimming took 8 bases from V and 3 from J, leaving 14 bases between them. CDR1 and CDR2 (germline): SGHTA, FQGNSA. For the CDR3, the DNA is TGTGCCAGCGAAAAGGGGGAAATCTACAATGAGCAGTTCTTC. It is translated as CASEKGEIYNEQFF.

CDR3 sequence: CASSYRQAVGNQPQHF. CDR3 nucleotide sequence: TGTGCCAGCAGTTACAGACAGGCGGTAGGCAATCAGCCCCAGCATTTT. V usage is TRBV6-2 or TRBV6-3 and J usage is TRBJ1-5; D might be TRBD1 (6 bases). CDR1 MNHEY and CDR2 SVGEGT come from the germline V gene. The CDR3 length is 16 residues. V lost 2 bases to trimming and J lost 2 bases, with 13 bases between them.

This clonotype appeared a few times. The V and J genes are TRBV5-4 and TRBJ2-7, with 10 bases lining up with TRBD1. Germline V gives CDR1 SGHNT, CDR2 YYREEE (reference sequence). J gave up 5 bases and V 3 bases, and 5 bases lay outside the gene matches. The CDR3 runs to 14 residues. This CDR3 is CASSSGTGAHEQYF. The DNA for the CDR3 is TGTGCCAGCAGCTCAGGGACAGGGGCGCACGAGCAGTACTTC.

This clonotype was seen ten or more times. The V call is TRBV2, the J call TRBJ2-2; 8 bases line up with TRBD1. This CDR3 has 15 residues. Germline assignment: CDR1 SNHLY and CDR2 FYNNEI. V was clipped by 6 bases and J by 4 bases; unmatched bases: 7. The CDR3 loop is CASSADRVVTGELFF. The CDR3 bases are TGTGCCAGCAGCGCGGACAGGGTGGTCACCGGGGAGCTGTTTTTT.

This clonotype was counted ten times or more. V usage is TRBV28 and J usage is TRBJ2-5; TRBD1 matches at 9 bases. Looked up from germline, CDR1 is MDHEN and CDR2 is SYDVKM. V was pared by 6 bases and J by 5 bases, with 13 bases of the junction left unmatched. The CDR3 totals 16 residues. DNA of the CDR3: TGTGCCAGCAGCCTACAGGGGGCAGGGCCGCGGGAGACCCAGTACTTC. As protein: CASSLQGAGPRETQYF.

On this clonotype itself: No conserved phenylalanine or tryptophan ends this CDR3, so it is likely a read error. The CDR3 is CSVDLSGAGGKVYTL. CDR3 bases: TGCAGCGTTGATCTCTCTGGGGCAGGGGGCAAGGTCTACACCCTC. J is TRBJ1-2 and V is TRBV29-1; 8 nucleotides align to TRBD1. Germline CDR1 is SQVTM and CDR2 is ANQGSEA. There are 15 residues in the CDR3. Losses at the gene ends were 3 bases for V and 10 bases for J; bases not matched to a gene: 16.

This clonotype came up many times. The chain couples TRBV2 to TRBJ1-4; D is perhaps TRBD1 (6 bases). Germline CDR1 and CDR2: SNHLY and FYNNEI. Trimming removed 6 bases from V and 2 bases from J, with 13 bases in between. The CDR3 spans 15 residues. CDR3 in amino acids: CASRIRGTTNEKLFF. Here the CDR3 DNA reads TGTGCCAGCAGAATCAGGGGAACCACTAATGAAAAACTGTTTTTT.